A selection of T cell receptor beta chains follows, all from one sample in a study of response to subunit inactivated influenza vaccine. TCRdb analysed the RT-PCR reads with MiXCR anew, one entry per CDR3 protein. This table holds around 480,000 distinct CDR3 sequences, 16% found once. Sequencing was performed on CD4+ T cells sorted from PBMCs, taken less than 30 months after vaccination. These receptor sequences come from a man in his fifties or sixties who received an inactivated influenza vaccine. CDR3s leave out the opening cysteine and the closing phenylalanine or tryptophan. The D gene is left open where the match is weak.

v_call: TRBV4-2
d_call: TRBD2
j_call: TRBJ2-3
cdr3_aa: ASSQVGRRGSGGPGWTQY

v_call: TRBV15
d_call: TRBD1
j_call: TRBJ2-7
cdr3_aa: ATSRYRDRGYEQY

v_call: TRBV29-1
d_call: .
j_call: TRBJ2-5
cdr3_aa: SVEGGAVGGLGETQY

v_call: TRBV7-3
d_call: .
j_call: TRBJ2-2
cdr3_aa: ASGKSAGELF

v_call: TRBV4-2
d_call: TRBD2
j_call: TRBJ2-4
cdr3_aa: ASSQALASGNLIQY

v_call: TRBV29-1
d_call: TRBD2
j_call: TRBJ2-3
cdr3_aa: SVEIGRGVTDTQY

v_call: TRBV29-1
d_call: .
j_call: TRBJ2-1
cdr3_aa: SSSAYNEQF

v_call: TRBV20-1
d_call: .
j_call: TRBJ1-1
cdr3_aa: SAWTDNTEAF

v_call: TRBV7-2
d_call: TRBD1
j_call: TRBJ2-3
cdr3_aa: ASRDRVTDTQY

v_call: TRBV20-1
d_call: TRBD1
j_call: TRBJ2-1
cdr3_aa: SAILTGFSYNEQF

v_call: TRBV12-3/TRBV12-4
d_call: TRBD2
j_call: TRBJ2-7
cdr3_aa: ASSFRLAVSEQY

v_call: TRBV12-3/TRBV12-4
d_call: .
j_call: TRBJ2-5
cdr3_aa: ASSLESRRQETQY

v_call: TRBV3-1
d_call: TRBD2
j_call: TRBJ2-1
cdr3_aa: ASSHRGGPGDEQF

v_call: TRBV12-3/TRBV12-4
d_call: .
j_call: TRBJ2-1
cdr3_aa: ASSPLPSVEQF

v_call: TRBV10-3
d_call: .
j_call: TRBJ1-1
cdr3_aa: AISEGRGTEAF

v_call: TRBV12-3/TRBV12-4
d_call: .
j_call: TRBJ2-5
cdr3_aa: ASSLAAQETQY

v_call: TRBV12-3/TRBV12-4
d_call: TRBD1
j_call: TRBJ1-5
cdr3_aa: ASSLQGAINQPQH

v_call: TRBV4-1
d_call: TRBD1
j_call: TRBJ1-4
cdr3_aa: ASSQGQGTNEKLF

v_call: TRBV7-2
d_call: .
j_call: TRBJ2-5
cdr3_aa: ASSPGLPGETQY

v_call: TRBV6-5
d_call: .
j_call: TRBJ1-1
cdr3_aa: ASSYSGGGTEAF

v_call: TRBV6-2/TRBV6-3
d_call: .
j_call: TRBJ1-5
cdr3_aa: ASRRENGPQH

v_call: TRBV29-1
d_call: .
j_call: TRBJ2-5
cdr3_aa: SGLRSETQY

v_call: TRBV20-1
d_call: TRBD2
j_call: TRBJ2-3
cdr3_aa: SDQRESRADTQY

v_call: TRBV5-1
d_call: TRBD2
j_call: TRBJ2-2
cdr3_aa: ASSRRGGSVNTGELF

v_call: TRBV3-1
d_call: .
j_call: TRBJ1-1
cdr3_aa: ASSQGLRSNTEAF

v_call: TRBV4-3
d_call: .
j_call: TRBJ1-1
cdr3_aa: ASSFTVGNTEAF

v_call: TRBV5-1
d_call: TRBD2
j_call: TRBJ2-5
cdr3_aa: ASSVRASGGQETQY

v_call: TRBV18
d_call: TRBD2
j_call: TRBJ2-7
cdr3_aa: ASSPRAGVQSEQY

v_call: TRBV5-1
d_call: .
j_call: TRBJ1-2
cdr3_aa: ASSLSTGALYGYT

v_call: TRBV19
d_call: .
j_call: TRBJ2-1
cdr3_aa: ASSFLTGGAEQF

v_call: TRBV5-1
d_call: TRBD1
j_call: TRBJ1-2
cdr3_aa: ASSLMTGVDGYT

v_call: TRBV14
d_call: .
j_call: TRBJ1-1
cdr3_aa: ASSLTGRRSEAF

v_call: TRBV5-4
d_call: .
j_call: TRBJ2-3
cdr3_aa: ASSGGQRTSSTDTQY

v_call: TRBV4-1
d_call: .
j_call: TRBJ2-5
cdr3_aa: ASSRGRGQETQY

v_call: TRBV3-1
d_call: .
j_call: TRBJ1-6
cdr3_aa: ASSHLSDSPLH

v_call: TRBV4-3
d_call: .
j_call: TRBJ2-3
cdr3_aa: ASSQEFSTDTQY

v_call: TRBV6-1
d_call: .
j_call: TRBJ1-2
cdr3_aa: ASSEVWHGYT

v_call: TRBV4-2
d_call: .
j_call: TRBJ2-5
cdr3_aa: ASSQDIGGRFQETQY

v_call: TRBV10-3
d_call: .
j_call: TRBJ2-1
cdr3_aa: AISEGMFENEQF

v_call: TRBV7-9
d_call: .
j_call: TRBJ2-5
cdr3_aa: ASSPKGYQETQY

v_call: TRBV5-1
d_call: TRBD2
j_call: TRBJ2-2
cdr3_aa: ASSGTSEFSTGELF

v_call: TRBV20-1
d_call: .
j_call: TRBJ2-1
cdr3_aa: SALEPTRGYNEQF

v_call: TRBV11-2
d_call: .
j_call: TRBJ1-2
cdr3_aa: ASSPPSFGGQNIYGYT

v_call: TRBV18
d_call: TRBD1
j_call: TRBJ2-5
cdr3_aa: ASSRRTGPVETQY

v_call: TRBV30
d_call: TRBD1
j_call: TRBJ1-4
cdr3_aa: AGQGAANEKLF

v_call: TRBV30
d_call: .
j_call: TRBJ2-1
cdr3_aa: AWSRGGSYNEQF

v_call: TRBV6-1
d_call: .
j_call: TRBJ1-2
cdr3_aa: AKRGAENGYT

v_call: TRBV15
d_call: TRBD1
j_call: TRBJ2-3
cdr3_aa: ATSRDDRGADTQY

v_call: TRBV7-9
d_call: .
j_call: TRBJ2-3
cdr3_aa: ASSLRGSQADTQY

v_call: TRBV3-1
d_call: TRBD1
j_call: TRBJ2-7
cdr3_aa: ASSQGPGQGYEQY

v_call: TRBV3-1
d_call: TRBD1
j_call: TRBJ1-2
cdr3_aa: ASSQETTGGNYGYT

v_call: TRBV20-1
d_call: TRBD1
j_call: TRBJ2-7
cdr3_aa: SARQGATGEQY

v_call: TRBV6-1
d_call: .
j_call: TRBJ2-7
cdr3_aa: ASRPRVWSYEQY

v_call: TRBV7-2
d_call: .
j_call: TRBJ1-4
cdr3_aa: ASSPGFGANEKLF

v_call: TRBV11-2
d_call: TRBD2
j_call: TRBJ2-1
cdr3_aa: ASSPLQRGRYNEQF

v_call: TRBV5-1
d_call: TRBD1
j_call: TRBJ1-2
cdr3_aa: ASSPGQAYGYT

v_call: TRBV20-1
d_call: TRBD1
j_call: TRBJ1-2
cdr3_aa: SARGDRGRYGYT

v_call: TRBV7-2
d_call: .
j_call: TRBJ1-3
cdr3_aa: ASSGDAGNTIY